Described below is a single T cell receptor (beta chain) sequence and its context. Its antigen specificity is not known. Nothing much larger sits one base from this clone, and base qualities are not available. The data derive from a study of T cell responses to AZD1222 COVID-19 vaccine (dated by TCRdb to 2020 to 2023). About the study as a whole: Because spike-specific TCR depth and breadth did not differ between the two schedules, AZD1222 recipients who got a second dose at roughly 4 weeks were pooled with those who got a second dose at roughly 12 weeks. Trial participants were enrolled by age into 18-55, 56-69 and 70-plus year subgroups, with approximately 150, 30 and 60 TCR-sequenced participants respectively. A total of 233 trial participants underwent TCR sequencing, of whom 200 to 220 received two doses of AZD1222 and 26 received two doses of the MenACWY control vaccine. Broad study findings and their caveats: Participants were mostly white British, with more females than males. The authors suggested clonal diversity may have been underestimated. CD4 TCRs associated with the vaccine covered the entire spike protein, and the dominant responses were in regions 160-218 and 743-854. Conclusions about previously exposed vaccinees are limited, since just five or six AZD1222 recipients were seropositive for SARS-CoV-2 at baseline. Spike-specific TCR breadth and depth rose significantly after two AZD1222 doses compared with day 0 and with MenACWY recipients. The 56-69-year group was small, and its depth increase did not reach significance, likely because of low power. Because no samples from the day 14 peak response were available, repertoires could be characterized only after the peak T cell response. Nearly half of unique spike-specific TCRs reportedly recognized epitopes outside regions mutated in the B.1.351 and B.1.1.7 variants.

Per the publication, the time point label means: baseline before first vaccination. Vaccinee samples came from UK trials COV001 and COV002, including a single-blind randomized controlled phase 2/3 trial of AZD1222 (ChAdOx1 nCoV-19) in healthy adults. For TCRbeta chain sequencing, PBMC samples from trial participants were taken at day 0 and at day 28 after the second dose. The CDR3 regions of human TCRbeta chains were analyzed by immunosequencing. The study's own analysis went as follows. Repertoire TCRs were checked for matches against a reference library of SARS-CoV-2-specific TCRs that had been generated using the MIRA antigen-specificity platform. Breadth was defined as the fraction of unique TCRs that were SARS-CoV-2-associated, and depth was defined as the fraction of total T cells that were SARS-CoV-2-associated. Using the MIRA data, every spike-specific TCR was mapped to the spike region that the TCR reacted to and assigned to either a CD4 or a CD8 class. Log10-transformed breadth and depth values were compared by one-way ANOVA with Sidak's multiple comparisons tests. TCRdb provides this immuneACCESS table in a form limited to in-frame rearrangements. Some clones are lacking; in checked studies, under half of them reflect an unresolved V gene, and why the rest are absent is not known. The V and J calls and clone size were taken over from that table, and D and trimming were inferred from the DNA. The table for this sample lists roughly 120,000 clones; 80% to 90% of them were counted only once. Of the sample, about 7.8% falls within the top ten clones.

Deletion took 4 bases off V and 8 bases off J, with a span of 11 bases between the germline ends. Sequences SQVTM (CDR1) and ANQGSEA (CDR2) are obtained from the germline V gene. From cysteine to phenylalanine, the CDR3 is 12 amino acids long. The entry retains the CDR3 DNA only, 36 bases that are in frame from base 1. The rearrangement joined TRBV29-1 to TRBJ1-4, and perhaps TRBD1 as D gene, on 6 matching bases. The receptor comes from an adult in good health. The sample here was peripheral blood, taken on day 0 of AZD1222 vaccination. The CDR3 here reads CSVGRGNEKLFF. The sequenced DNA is TGCAGCGTTGGGAGGGGGAACGAAAAACTGTTTTTT.